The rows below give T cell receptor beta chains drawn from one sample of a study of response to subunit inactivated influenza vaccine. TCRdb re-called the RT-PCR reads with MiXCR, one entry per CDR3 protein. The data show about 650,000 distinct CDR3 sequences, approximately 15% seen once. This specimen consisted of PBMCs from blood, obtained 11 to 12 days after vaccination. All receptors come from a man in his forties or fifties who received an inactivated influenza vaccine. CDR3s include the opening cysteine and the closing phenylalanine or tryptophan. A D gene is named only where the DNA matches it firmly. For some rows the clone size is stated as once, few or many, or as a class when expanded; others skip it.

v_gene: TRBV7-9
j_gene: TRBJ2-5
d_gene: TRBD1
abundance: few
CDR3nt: TGTGCCAGCAGCGAACCGGGACAGGGTTCGGAGACCCAGTACTTC
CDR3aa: CASSEPGQGSETQYF

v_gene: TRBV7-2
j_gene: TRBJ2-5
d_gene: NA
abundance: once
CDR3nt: TGTGCCAGCAGCTTAGATCTAGCTGGAGAGACCCAGTACTTC
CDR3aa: CASSLDLAGETQYF

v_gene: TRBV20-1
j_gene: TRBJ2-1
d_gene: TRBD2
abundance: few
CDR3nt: TGCAGTGCTAGAGATATGGCTAGCGGGGGGACCTCCTACAATGAGCAGTTCTTC
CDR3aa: CSARDMASGGTSYNEQFF

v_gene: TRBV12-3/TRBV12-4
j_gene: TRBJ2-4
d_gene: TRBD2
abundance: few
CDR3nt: TGTGCCAGCAGTTTAGCCGGGGGGTTAGGTGACATTCAGTACTTC
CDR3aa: CASSLAGGLGDIQYF

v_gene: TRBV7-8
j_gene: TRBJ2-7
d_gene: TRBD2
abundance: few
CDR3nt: TGTGCCAGCAGCTTAGCCCAGACTAGCAGTGAGCAGTACTTC
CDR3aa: CASSLAQTSSEQYF

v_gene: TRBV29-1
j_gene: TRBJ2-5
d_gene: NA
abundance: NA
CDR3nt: TGCAGCGTTGAGTTGGGTTCAATTCTCGGGGAGACCCAGTACTTC
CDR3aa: CSVELGSILGETQYF

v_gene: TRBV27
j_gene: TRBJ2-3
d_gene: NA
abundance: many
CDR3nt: TGTGCCAGCAGTTTACTCTCTACAGGGCCACGCACAGATACGCAGTATTTT
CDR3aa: CASSLLSTGPRTDTQYF

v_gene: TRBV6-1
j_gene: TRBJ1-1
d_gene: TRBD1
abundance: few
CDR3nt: TGTGCCAGTATACCGGGACAGGGGTTTCCTGAAGCTTTCTTT
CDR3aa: CASIPGQGFPEAFF

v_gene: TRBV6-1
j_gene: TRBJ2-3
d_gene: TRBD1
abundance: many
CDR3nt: TGTGCCAGCAGCGGGACAGGACGAGATACGCAGTATTTT
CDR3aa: CASSGTGRDTQYF

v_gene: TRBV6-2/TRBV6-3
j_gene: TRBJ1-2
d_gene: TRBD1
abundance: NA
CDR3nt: TGTGCCAGCAGTTACGTCGGACAGGGGGCCGAGAGCTATGGCTACACCTTC
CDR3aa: CASSYVGQGAESYGYTF

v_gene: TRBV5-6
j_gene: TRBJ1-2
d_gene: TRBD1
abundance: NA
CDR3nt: TGTGCCAGCAGCTATAAGGACAGGGGGTCGGATGGCTACACCTTC
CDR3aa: CASSYKDRGSDGYTF

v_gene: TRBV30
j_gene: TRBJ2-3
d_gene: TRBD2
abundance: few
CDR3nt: TGTGCCTGGAGTGGACCGGGACTAGCGACAGATACGCAGTATTTT
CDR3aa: CAWSGPGLATDTQYF

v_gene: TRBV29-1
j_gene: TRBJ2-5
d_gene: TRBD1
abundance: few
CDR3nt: TGCAGCGTTTTACAGGGGGCAGAGACCCAGTACTTC
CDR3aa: CSVLQGAETQYF

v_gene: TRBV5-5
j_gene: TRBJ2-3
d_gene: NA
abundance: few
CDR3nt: TGTGCCAGCAGCTTGGCCTCATATTACACAGATACGCAGTATTTT
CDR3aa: CASSLASYYTDTQYF

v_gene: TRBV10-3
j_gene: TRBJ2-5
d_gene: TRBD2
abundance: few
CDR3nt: TGTGCCATCAGCGGAGGCGGGAGAGGGGAGACCCAGTACTTC
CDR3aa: CAISGGGRGETQYF

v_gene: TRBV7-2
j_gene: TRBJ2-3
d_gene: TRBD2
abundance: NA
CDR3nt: TGTGCCAGCAGCCAATTCGCTAGCGGGATAGATACGCAGTATTTT
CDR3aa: CASSQFASGIDTQYF

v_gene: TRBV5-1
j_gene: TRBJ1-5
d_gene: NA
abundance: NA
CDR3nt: TGCGCCGCGGAGGGCGGGAACAATGATCAGCCCCAGCATTTT
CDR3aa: CAAEGGNNDQPQHF

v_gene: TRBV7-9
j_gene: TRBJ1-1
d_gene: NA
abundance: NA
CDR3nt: TGTGCCAGCAGCTTAGACTTCGACAGGATGAACACTGAAGCTTTCTTT
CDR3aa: CASSLDFDRMNTEAFF

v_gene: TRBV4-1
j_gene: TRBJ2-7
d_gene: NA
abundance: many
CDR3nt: TGCGCCAGCAGCCAAGATTCTCGGGGCCTGGTGGAGCAGTACTTC
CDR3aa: CASSQDSRGLVEQYF

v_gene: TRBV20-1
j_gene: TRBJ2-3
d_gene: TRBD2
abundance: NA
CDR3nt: TGCAGTGCTAGAGATATGGGAGCGGGAGCAGATACGCAGTATTTT
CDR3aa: CSARDMGAGADTQYF

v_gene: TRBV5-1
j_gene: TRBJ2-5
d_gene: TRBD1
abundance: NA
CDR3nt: TGCGCCAGCAGCGGACGGGGACAGGGAGAGACCCAGTACTTC
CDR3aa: CASSGRGQGETQYF

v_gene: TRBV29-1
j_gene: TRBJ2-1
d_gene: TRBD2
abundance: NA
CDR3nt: TGCAGCGTTGCCTACTTTACTAGCGGGACCCTCTTCAATGAGCAGTTCTTC
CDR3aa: CSVAYFTSGTLFNEQFF

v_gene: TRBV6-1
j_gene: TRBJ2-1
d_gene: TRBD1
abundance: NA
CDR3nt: TGTGCCAGCAGTCAAAACAGGGGGCCACCCTACAATGAGCAGTTCTTC
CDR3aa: CASSQNRGPPYNEQFF

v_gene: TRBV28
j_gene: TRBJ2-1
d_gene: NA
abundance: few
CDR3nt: TGTGCCAGCAACGATGGCCGGGGTGAGCAGTTCTTC
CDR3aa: CASNDGRGEQFF

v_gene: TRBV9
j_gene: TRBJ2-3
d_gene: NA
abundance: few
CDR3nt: TGTGCCAGCAGCGTTGGCGTAGACACAGATACGCAGTATTTT
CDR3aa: CASSVGVDTDTQYF

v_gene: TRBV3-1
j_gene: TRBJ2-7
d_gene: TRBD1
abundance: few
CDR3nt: TGTGCCAGCACCTCGACAGGGGACGAGCAGTACTTC
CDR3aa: CASTSTGDEQYF

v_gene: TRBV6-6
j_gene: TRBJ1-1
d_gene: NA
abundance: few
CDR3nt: TGTGCCAGCAGTTACCTTGACGGGGTTGAAGCTTTCTTT
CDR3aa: CASSYLDGVEAFF

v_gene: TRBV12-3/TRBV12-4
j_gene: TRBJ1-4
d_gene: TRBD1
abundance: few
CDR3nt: TGTGCCAGCAGGAGAGACAGGGGGAATGAAAAACTGTTTTTT
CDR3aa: CASRRDRGNEKLFF

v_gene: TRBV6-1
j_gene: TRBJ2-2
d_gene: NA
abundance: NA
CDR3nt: TGTGCCAGCAGTGTTAAGGCAGGGCGGACCGGGGAGCTGTTTTTT
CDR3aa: CASSVKAGRTGELFF

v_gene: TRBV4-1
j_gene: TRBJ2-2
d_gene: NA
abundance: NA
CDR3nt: TGCGCCAGCAGCCTACAATCACAAGGTCGGGAGCTGTTTTTT
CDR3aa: CASSLQSQGRELFF

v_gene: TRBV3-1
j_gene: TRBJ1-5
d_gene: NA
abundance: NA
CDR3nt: TGTGCCAGCAGCACCGACGGGGGGGCTCAGCCCCAGCATTTT
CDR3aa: CASSTDGGAQPQHF

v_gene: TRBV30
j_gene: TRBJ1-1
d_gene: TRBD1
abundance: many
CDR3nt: TGTGCCTGGAGTGTCGGACAGGGGGAGACTGAAGCTTTCTTT
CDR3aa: CAWSVGQGETEAFF

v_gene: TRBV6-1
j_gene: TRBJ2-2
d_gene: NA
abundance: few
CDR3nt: TGTGCCAGCACCCCCGGTCCCACCGGGGAGCTGTTTTTT
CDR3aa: CASTPGPTGELFF

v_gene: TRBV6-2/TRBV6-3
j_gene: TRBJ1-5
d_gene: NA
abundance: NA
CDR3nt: TGTGCCAGCAGTGCCCAGGGGTTTCAGCCCCAGCATTTT
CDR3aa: CASSAQGFQPQHF

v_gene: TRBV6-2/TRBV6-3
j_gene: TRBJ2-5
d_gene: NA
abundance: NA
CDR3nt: TGTGCCAGCAGTTATGTGTACCAAGAGACCCAGTACTTC
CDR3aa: CASSYVYQETQYF

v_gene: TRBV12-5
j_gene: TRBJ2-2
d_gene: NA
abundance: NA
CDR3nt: TGTGCTAGTGGTTTGATGAATTCCGGGGAGCTGTTTTTT
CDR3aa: CASGLMNSGELFF

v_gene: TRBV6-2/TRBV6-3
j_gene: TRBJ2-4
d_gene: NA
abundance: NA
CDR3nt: TGTGCCAGCAGTGCCAAACTCAGGGAAAACATTCAGTACTTC
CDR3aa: CASSAKLRENIQYF

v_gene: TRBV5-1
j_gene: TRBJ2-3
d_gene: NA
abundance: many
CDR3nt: TGCGCCAGCAGCTTCGACAGCACAGATACGCAGTATTTT
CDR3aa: CASSFDSTDTQYF

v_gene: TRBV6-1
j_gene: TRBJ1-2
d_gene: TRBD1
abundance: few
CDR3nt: TGTGCCAGCCGATGGACAGGAGCTATTGTTGGCTACACCTTC
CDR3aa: CASRWTGAIVGYTF

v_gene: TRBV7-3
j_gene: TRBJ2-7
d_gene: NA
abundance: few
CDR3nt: TGTGCCAGCAGCTTAGAAGTGGGGTACGAGCAGTACTTC
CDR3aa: CASSLEVGYEQYF

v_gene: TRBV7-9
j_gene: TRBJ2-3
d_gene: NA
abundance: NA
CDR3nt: TGTGCCAGCAGCTTTTCAGTTGCCACAGATACGCAGTATTTT
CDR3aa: CASSFSVATDTQYF

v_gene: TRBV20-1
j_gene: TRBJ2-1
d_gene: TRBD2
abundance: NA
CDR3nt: TGCAGTGCTAGATGGGGGGGCTTGGGACTAGCGGGAGGGCACTACAATGAGCAGTTCTTC
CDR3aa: CSARWGGLGLAGGHYNEQFF

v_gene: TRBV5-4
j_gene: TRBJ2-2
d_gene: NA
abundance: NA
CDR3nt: TGTGCCAGCCAACTAGGGGCGGGGAACACCGGGGAGCTGTTTTTT
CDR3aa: CASQLGAGNTGELFF

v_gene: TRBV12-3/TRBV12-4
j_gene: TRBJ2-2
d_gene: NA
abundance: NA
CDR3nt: TGTGCCAGCAGATCCGGGACATACACCGGGGAGCTGTTTTTT
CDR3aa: CASRSGTYTGELFF

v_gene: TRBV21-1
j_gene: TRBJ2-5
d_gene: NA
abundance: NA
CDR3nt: TGTGCCAGCAGCCCCTGGGATGTCAAGGTCCAAGAGACCCAGTACTTC
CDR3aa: CASSPWDVKVQETQYF

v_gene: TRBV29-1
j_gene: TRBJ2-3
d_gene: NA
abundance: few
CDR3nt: TGCAGCGTCCTGATGGGCCAGGACACAGATACGCAGTATTTT
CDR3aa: CSVLMGQDTDTQYF

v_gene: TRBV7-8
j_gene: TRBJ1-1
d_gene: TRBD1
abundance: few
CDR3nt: TGTGCCAGCAGCATCACGGACAGGGCTGAAGCTTTCTTT
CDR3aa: CASSITDRAEAFF

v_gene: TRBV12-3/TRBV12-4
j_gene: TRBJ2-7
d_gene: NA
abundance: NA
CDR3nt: TGTGCCAGCAGTTTTCCCGGATCCTACGAGCAGTACTTC
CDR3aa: CASSFPGSYEQYF

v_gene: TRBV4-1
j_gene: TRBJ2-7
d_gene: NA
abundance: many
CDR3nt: TGCGCCAGCAGCGCCGGGACCAGCTACGAGCAGTACTTC
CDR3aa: CASSAGTSYEQYF

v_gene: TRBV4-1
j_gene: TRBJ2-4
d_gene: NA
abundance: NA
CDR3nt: TGCGCCAGCAGCCAGCCGGATAGGGCCAAAAACATTCAGTACTTC
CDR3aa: CASSQPDRAKNIQYF

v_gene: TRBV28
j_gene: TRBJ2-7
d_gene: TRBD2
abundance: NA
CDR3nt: TGTGCCAGTAGGAATAATTTAGGGACTACCCCCTACGAGCAGTACTTC
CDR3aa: CASRNNLGTTPYEQYF

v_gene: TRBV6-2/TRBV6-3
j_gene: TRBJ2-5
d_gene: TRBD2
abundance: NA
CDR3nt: TGTGCCAGCAGTTACCACCGCGGGCGGGAGGGTATCCAGACCCAGTACTTC
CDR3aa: CASSYHRGREGIQTQYF

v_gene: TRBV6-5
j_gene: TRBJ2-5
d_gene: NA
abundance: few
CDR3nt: TGTGCCAGCAAATCCGGAGAGACCCAGTACTTC
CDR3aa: CASKSGETQYF

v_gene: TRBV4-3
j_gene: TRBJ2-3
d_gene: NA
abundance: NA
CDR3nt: TGCGCCAGCAGCCAAGATAACTTCCGCACAGATACGCAGTATTTT
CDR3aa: CASSQDNFRTDTQYF

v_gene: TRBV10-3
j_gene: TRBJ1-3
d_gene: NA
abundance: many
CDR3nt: TGTGCCATCAGTGAGTCAAGTTGGGGAAACACCATATATTTT
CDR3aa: CAISESSWGNTIYF

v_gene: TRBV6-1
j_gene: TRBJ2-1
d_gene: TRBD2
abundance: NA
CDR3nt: TGTGCCAGCAGTAGCCTACCGGGGGGTTTCAATGAGCAGTTCTTC
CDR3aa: CASSSLPGGFNEQFF